The 8 T cell receptor beta chains below come from one sample, sequenced in a study of T cell responses to AZD1222 COVID-19 vaccine (dated by TCRdb to the early 2020s). What this sample's time point label stands for: baseline before first vaccination. Receptor libraries were prepared by the immunoSEQ multiplex PCR assay. As stored in TCRdb, this immuneACCESS dataset retains in-frame rearrangements with V and J assigned. A fraction of the clones does not appear; measured against another copy, unresolved V genes explain less than half of the discrepancy, and the remainder lacks a known reason. The table for this sample lists 150,000 or so clones; roughly nine tenths of them were counted only once. Around 3.8% of the sample comes from the top ten. The starting material was peripheral blood, obtained on day 0 of AZD1222 vaccination. Receptors were obtained from an adult in good health.

The CDR3 region is CASSRDSTDTQYF. CDR3 in DNA: TGTGCCAGCAGTCGGGACAGCACAGATACGCAGTATTTT. V usage is TRBV6-5 and J usage is TRBJ2-3; tentatively, D is TRBD1 or TRBD2 (5 bases each). Germline assignment: CDR1 MNHEY and CDR2 SVGAGI. This CDR3 spans 13 amino acids. Trimming stripped 5 bases from V and 0 bases from J, with 6 bases between.

V gene TRBV19 combines with J gene TRBJ2-5, with a tentative D call TRBD2 (6 bases). CDR3 length equals 14 residues. CDR1 is LNHDA and CDR2 is SQIVND in the germline V gene (reference sequence). V lost 3 bases and J 5 bases, leaving 13 bases between the germline ends. The CDR3 is CASSMVAGRETQYF. The CDR3 DNA is TGTGCCAGTAGTATGGTCGCGGGGCGGGAGACCCAGTACTTC.

The V call is TRBV5-1, the J call TRBJ1-1; TRBD1 is a possible D gene (5 bases). The CDR3 has 16 residues. Trimming took off 6 bases at V and 0 bases at J, with 18 bases between the two ends. CDR1 is SGHRS, CDR2 YFSETQ, per germline. The CDR3 DNA is TGCGCCAGCATCCCCCTCCCGGGACGGCTGAACACTGAAGCTTTCTTT. As protein: CASIPLPGRLNTEAFF. Full variable domain (rest looked up from reference TRBV5-1 and TRBJ1-1): KAGVTQTPRYLIKTRGQQVTLSCSPISGHRSVSWYQQTPGQGLQFLFEYFSETQRNKGNFPGRFSGRQFSNSRSEMNVSTLELGDSALYLCASIPLPGRLNTEAFFGQGTRLTVV.

The chain recombines TRBV10-3 with TRBJ2-7, with D unresolved. This CDR3 is built from 15 residues. Germline CDR1 is ENHRY and CDR2 is SYGVKD. V lost 0 bases and J 1 base, leaving 10 bases between the germline ends. The CDR3 DNA is TGTGCCATCAGTGAGTCGTTACACTTGTCCTACGAGCAGTACTTC. It is translated as CAISESLHLSYEQYF.

V gene TRBV5-1 combines with J gene TRBJ2-7; D is perhaps TRBD2 (6 bases). Trimming took off 0 bases at V and 1 base at J, with 11 bases between the two ends. The CDR3 length is 15 residues. CDR1 SGHRS and CDR2 YFSETQ come from the germline V gene. The CDR3 DNA is TGCGCCAGCAGCTTGGTACGGGACTCTTCCTACGAGCAGTACTTC. It translates to CASSLVRDSSYEQYF.

This clone was recorded a few times. V gene TRBV19 combines with J gene TRBJ2-3; D not resolved. The CDR3 sequence is 18 residues long. Germline assignment: CDR1 LNHDA and CDR2 SQIVND (reference sequence). V was shortened by 3 bases and J by 0 bases, with 19 bases between the two germline ends. The CDR3 nucleotides are TGTGCCAGTAGTATGGTAGAGAGGAGCGTAGGAAGCACAGATACGCAGTATTTT. Residues: CASSMVERSVGSTDTQYF.

V is TRBV28 and J is TRBJ2-7; 10 bases line up with TRBD1. The V gene end was trimmed by 5 bases and the J gene end by 7 bases; junction bases not matched to a gene: 8. Germline values: CDR1 MDHEN, CDR2 SYDVKM. The CDR3 sequence is 14 residues long. The CDR3 coding sequence is TGTGCCAGCAGTCTGGGGTGGGACAGGGGTGAGCAGTACTTC. This codes for CASSLGWDRGEQYF.

The chain couples TRBV7-2 to TRBJ1-6; D ambiguous. The CDR3 contains 16 residues. Trimming left V 4 bases short and J 0 bases short, with 10 bases between. Looked up from germline, CDR1 is SGHTA and CDR2 is FQGNSA. This chain's CDR3 is CASSSRLSSYNSPLHF. For the CDR3, the DNA is TGTGCCAGCAGCTCCCGGTTGAGCTCCTATAATTCACCCCTCCACTTT.